These 8 T cell receptor beta chains were all obtained from the same sample, sequenced in a study of identifying expanded T cells in peripheral blood. Repertoires were generated with immunoSEQ multiplex PCR, while TCRdb's copy carries only in-frame clones and drops some. The sample yields some 91,000 clones, more than 70% seen once. The specimen was blood. These receptors all come from a person aged 18 to 70 in good health.

This chain uses TRBV28 with TRBJ2-6, with a tentative D call TRBD2 (5 bases). Between the trimmed V and J ends, which lost 9 bases and 0 bases, there was a span of 15 bases. CDR3 size: 16 residues. Germline V gene sequence: CDR1 MDHEN, CDR2 SYDVKM. CDR3 in amino acids: CASYHDRDSGANVLTF. CDR3 sequence (DNA): TGTGCCAGTTATCACGACCGGGACTCTGGGGCCAACGTCCTGACTTTC.

This clone was seen once. The chain is built from TRBV18 and TRBJ2-7; perhaps TRBD1 as D (6 bases). V lost 5 bases to trimming and J lost 0 bases, with 8 bases between them. The CDR3 length is 13 residues. Germline V gene data show CDR1 as KGHSH and CDR2 as LQKENI. The CDR3 sequence: CASSKDSSYEQYF. CDR3 DNA sequence: TGTGCCAGCTCAAAGGACAGCTCCTACGAGCAGTACTTC.

V gene TRBV18 combines with J gene TRBJ2-5; 11 positions agree with TRBD2. Losses at the gene ends were 5 bases for V and 6 bases for J; bases not matched to a gene: 11. Germline V gives CDR1 KGHSH, CDR2 LQKENI. The CDR3 is 16 residues long. The CDR3 DNA follows: TGTGCCAGCTCAGCGAATATGGGACTAGCGGTGAAGACCCAGTACTTC. Its translation is CASSANMGLAVKTQYF. Full variable domain (outside the CDR3, taken from reference TRBV18 and TRBJ2-5): NAGVMQNPRHLVRRRGQEARLRCSPMKGHSHVYWYRQLPEEGLKFMVYLQKENIIDESGMPKERFSAEFPKEGPSILRIQQVVRGDSAAYFCASSANMGLAVKTQYFGPGTRLLVL.

The chain employs TRBV25-1 and TRBJ2-4, with D tentatively TRBD2 (6 bases). This CDR3 contains 12 residues. V was cut by 4 bases and J by 7 bases, with 8 bases left in between. Germline V gene data show CDR1 as MGHDK and CDR2 as SYGVNS. The DNA for the CDR3 is TGTGCCAGCAGTGGGGGGAGGAACATTCAGTACTTC. Translating gives CASSGGRNIQYF.

In DNA, the CDR3 is TGTGCCAGCAGGATCAACAGAGATGGCTACACCTTC. Its translation is CASRINRDGYTF. The J gene is TRBJ1-2, the V gene TRBV2; D remains unclear. The germline gives CDR1 SNHLY, CDR2 FYNNEI. The ends were cut back, 6 bases at V and 6 bases at J, with 11 bases in the middle. There are 12 residues in the CDR3. The full variable domain, its missing parts supplied by reference TRBV2 and TRBJ1-2, is EPEVTQTPSHQVTQMGQEVILRCVPISNHLYFYWYRQILGQKVEFLVSFYNNEISEKSEIFDDQFSVERPDGSNFTLKIRSTKLEDSAMYFCASRINRDGYTFGSGTRLTVV.

V is TRBV5-8 and J is TRBJ1-6; no firm D call. The ends were cut back, 0 bases at V and 14 bases at J, with 21 bases in the middle. Germline CDR1 is SGHTS and CDR2 is YDEGEE. This CDR3 contains 16 residues. The CDR3: CASSLEAGFSTRSLHF. DNA for the CDR3: TGTGCCAGCAGCTTGGAGGCGGGTTTTAGTACGAGGTCCCTCCACTTT.

This chain connects TRBV19 to TRBJ2-6, with 8 positions matching TRBD1. After removal of 3 bases from V and 0 bases from J, the junction contained 1 base not matched to a gene. Germline V gives CDR1 LNHDA, CDR2 SQIVND (reference sequence). There are 16 residues in the CDR3. CDR3 residues: CASSMTGVSGANVLTF. The CDR3, as DNA: TGTGCCAGTAGTATGACAGGGGTCTCTGGGGCCAACGTCCTGACTTTC.

CDR3 DNA sequence: TGTGCCAGCAGTGAAGAAGCTCTCGCTGACTATGGCTACACCTTC. This translates into CASSEEALADYGYTF. The gene calls are TRBV6-1 and TRBJ1-2; D ambiguous. The V end lost 1 base, the J end lost 3 bases, and 12 bases lay between the germline ends. From germline, CDR1 is MNHNS and CDR2 SASEGT. This CDR3 region has 15 residues.